What follows are 25 T cell receptor beta chains derived from one specimen sequenced in a study of blood T cell repertoires in COVID-19 (dated by TCRdb to about 2020). Receptors were amplified or captured by the immunoSEQ multiplex PCR assay. Imported from immuneACCESS, the table was reduced by TCRdb to in-frame sequences with V and J called. These copies leave out some clones; in studies compared against another copy, an unresolved V gene accounts for under half, and the cause of the remainder is not known. A total of about 47,000 clones appear in this sample, over 75% of them only once. The ten largest make up more than 20% of the sample. The sequenced sample was peripheral blood. The receptors shown here come from a woman between 55 and 75 years old with acute or convalescent COVID-19.

In its sample, this clone was seen a few times. The chain links TRBV19 to TRBJ2-1; 7 bases match TRBD1. The CDR3 contains 14 residues. Germline CDR1 LNHDA, CDR2 SQIVND (reference sequence). The J segment lost 4 bases and the V segment lost 4 bases, leaving 4 bases of the junction unmatched. The CDR3 reads CASSTPDRYNEQFF. For the CDR3, the DNA is TGTGCCAGTAGTACCCCGGACAGGTACAATGAGCAGTTCTTC.

The J gene is TRBJ1-2, the V gene TRBV24-1; perhaps TRBD1 as D (6 bases). Germline V gene lookup returns CDR1 KGHDR and CDR2 SFDVKD. There are 14 residues in the CDR3. V lost 3 bases to trimming and J lost 3 bases, with 10 bases between them. This CDR3 reads CATSDRTVDYGYTF. CDR3 in DNA: TGTGCCACCAGTGATCGGACAGTAGACTATGGCTACACCTTC.

The chain couples TRBV6-4 to TRBJ1-6, with TRBD1 as a possible D gene (5 bases). This CDR3 has 15 residues. The V end lost 3 bases, the J end lost 9 bases, and 15 bases lay between the germline ends. Per the germline V gene, CDR1 is MRHNA and CDR2 is SNTAGT. CDR3 sequence reads: CASSERGQGFSPLHF. CDR3 in DNA: TGTGCCAGCAGTGAACGCGGCCAGGGTTTTTCACCCCTCCACTTT.

The chain recombines TRBV19 with TRBJ1-5; 9 bases map to TRBD1. With V trimmed by 3 bases and J by 5 bases, 5 bases remained unmatched. The germline gives CDR1 LNHDA, CDR2 SQIVND (reference sequence). The CDR3 totals 15 residues. The CDR3 region is CASSITTGGYQPQHF. The DNA for the CDR3 is TGTGCCAGTAGTATCACAACAGGGGGCTATCAGCCCCAGCATTTT.

The chain has TRBV5-1 and TRBJ2-3; 8 bases fit TRBD2. CDR3 length: 16 residues. Germline V CDR1 and CDR2: SGHRS, YFSETQ. Trimming cost V 0 bases and J 2 bases; bases outside gene matches: 5. The CDR3 sequence is CASSLGVSGVTDTQYF. CDR3 bases: TGCGCCAGCAGCTTGGGCGTTAGCGGGGTCACAGATACGCAGTATTTT.

The chain combines TRBV15 with TRBJ1-5; D possibly corresponds to TRBD1 (6 bases). This CDR3 has 18 amino acids. V was cut by 3 bases and J by 0 bases, with 18 bases left in between. The germline gives CDR1 LNHNV, CDR2 YYDKDF (reference sequence). CDR3 sequence reads: CATSSPLAGAYSNQPQHF. The CDR3 DNA follows: TGTGCCACCAGCAGCCCCCTGGCAGGGGCCTATAGCAATCAGCCCCAGCATTTT. Together with reference TRBV15 and TRBJ1-5, the CDR3 gives the full variable domain: DAMVIQNPRYQVTQFGKPVTLSCSQTLNHNVMYWYQQKSSQAPKLLFHYYDKDFNNEADTPDNFQSRRPNTSFCFLDIRSPGLGDTAMYLCATSSPLAGAYSNQPQHFGDGTRLSIL.

The chain employs TRBV6-5 and TRBJ1-2; possible D gene TRBD1, 5 bases. The CDR3 is made up of 15 amino acids. CDR1 is MNHEY and CDR2 is SVGAGI in the germline V gene. Trimming cost V 0 bases and J 4 bases, with 12 bases left between them. The CDR3 here is CASSYSRGSGYGYTF. The DNA for the CDR3 is TGTGCCAGCAGTTACTCTAGGGGATCAGGCTATGGCTACACCTTC.

This clone has a handful of counts. The DNA of the CDR3 is TGTGCCAGCAGCTTCCTAAACTACGAGCAGTACTTC. This sequence encodes CASSFLNYEQYF. This rearrangement joins TRBV7-2 to TRBJ2-7; no firm D call. Germline values: CDR1 SGHTA, CDR2 FQGNSA. Trimming took off 3 bases at V and 3 bases at J, with 6 bases between the two ends. The CDR3 covers 12 residues. Complete variable domain (other parts from reference TRBV7-2 and TRBJ2-7): GAGVSQSPSNKVTEKGKDVELRCDPISGHTALYWYRQSLGQGLEFLIYFQGNSAPDKSGLPSDRFSAERTGGSVSTLTIQRTQQEDSAVYLCASSFLNYEQYFGPGTRLTVT.

V gene TRBV7-2 combines with J gene TRBJ2-4, with D perhaps TRBD2 (5 bases). The CDR3 sequence is 15 residues long. Trimming took off 5 bases at V and 9 bases at J, with 20 bases between the two ends. The V gene's germline CDR1 is SGHTA and CDR2 FQGNSA. CDR3 sequence (DNA): TGTGCCAGCAGCCCACTCACAACGACGGGAAGCATTCAGTACTTC. Amino acids: CASSPLTTTGSIQYF. Together with reference TRBV7-2 and TRBJ2-4, the CDR3 gives the full variable domain: GAGVSQSPSNKVTEKGKDVELRCDPISGHTALYWYRQSLGQGLEFLIYFQGNSAPDKSGLPSDRFSAERTGGSVSTLTIQRTQQEDSAVYLCASSPLTTTGSIQYFGAGTRLSVL.

The CDR3 is CASGSPAGGFYEQYF. The DNA of the CDR3 is TGTGCTAGTGGTTCCCCCGCAGGGGGCTTCTACGAGCAGTACTTC. This rearrangement joins TRBV12-5 to TRBJ2-7, with TRBD1 identical over 8 bases. Trimming took 4 bases from V and 3 from J; bases not matched to a gene: 8. Germline V gives CDR1 LGHNT, CDR2 FRNRAP. The CDR3 extends over 15 amino acids.

The chain employs TRBV7-3 and TRBJ2-7; TRBD1 matches 9 bases. Germline CDR1 SGHTA, CDR2 FQGTGA. The CDR3 totals 15 residues. The V gene end was trimmed by 5 bases and the J gene end by 0 bases; junction bases not matched to a gene: 5. CDR3 protein: CASSPGQGISYEQYF. For the CDR3, the DNA is TGTGCCAGCAGCCCCGGACAGGGGATCTCCTACGAGCAGTACTTC.

The chain uses TRBV6-5 and TRBJ1-4; D remains unclear. Germline CDR1 is MNHEY and CDR2 is SVGAGI. The CDR3 is 11 residues long. The V end was cut by 6 bases, the J end by 6 bases, with 5 bases between. The CDR3 bases are TGTGCCAGCAGACTGGATGAAAAACTGTTTTTT. Protein product: CASRLDEKLFF.

The chain has TRBV9 and TRBJ2-1; TRBD1 is a possible D gene (5 bases). This CDR3 is 18 amino acids long. The V gene's germline CDR1 is SGDLS and CDR2 YYNGEE. V gave up 0 bases and J gave up 6 bases, with 22 bases separating them. The CDR3 region is CASSVELLGHDSLNEQFF. The DNA of the CDR3 is TGTGCCAGCAGCGTAGAACTCTTGGGGCACGATTCACTCAATGAGCAGTTCTTC.

The V call is TRBV19, the J call TRBJ2-3; D is unclear. This CDR3 has 14 residues. V lost 3 bases, J lost 2 bases, and 9 bases lay in between. Per the germline V gene, CDR1 is LNHDA and CDR2 is SQIVND (reference sequence). This chain's CDR3 is CASSILSITDTQYF. The DNA for the CDR3 is TGTGCCAGTAGTATTCTGAGCATCACAGATACGCAGTATTTT.

The rearrangement joins TRBV7-8 to TRBJ1-1; 7 nucleotides align to TRBD1. CDR1 is SGHVS, CDR2 FQNEAQ, per germline. The CDR3 spans 14 residues. The junction had 4 bases not matched to a gene; V was cut back by 4 bases and J by 2 bases. The CDR3 DNA sequence: TGTGCCAGCAGCTGGAGGGACAGAAACACTGAAGCTTTCTTT. Encoded protein: CASSWRDRNTEAFF.

This clone was seen a few times. Relative to the germline gene, one junction end is altered; a read error may explain this. V usage is TRBV24-1 and J usage is TRBJ2-3, with TRBD2 identical over 12 bases. Germline V gene data show CDR1 as KGHDR and CDR2 as SFDVKD. The CDR3 is 13 amino acids. The CDR3 bases are TGTGCCACCAGTGATCGATGGACTAGCGGGACTGATTTT. It yields the protein CATSDRWTSGTDF.

The chain joins TRBV5-4 to TRBJ1-1, with 10 bases matching TRBD1. V shed 3 bases, J shed 8 bases, and the junction held 4 bases outside the gene matches. Germline CDR1 SGHNT, CDR2 YYREEE (reference sequence). This CDR3 region has 13 residues. DNA for the CDR3: TGTGCCAGCAGCTCATCGGGACAGGGGGAAGCTTTCTTT. Residues: CASSSSGQGEAFF.

In this sample, this clone turned up once. The chain uses TRBV18 and TRBJ2-3; the match to TRBD2 covers 10 bases. With 2 bases clipped from V and 5 bases from J, the junction kept 1 base outside the gene matches. Per germline, CDR1 KGHSH and CDR2 LQKENI. The CDR3 totals 14 residues. This CDR3 reads CASSPRLAGDTQYF. CDR3 in DNA: TGTGCCAGCTCACCAAGACTAGCGGGAGATACGCAGTATTTT.

This clone was counted a single time. The chain employs TRBV3-1 (or the pseudogene TRBV3-2) and TRBJ2-6, with 7 bases that match TRBD1. CDR3 length equals 17 residues. Germline trimming cut 2 bases from V and 0 bases from J; bases unmatched to any gene: 4. Germline CDR1 and CDR2: LGHDT and YNNKEL (reference sequence). The CDR3 sequence: CASSQWTGSSGANVLTF. The CDR3 DNA is TGTGCCAGCAGCCAATGGACAGGTAGCTCTGGGGCCAACGTCCTGACTTTC.

The chain uses TRBV7-2 and TRBJ1-3; D might be TRBD1 (5 bases). V was pared by 0 bases and J by 2 bases, with 8 bases between. Germline CDR1 is SGHTA and CDR2 is FQGNSA. This CDR3 contains 15 residues. CDR3 sequence: CASSLASGTGNTIYF. In DNA form, the CDR3 reads TGTGCCAGCAGCTTAGCATCAGGGACTGGAAACACCATATATTTT.

The chain uses TRBV9 and TRBJ2-7; unclear D gene. Germline V gene data show CDR1 as SGDLS and CDR2 as YYNGEE. CDR3 size: 13 residues. V was shortened by 0 bases and J by 4 bases, with 8 bases between the two germline ends. The CDR3 region is CASSVDSPYEQYF. As DNA, the CDR3 is TGTGCCAGCAGCGTAGACAGCCCTTACGAGCAGTACTTC. Full variable domain (outside the CDR3, taken from reference TRBV9 and TRBJ2-7): DSGVTQTPKHLITATGQRVTLRCSPRSGDLSVYWYQQSLDQGLQFLIQYYNGEERAKGNILERFSAQQFPDLHSELNLSSLELGDSALYFCASSVDSPYEQYFGPGTRLTVT.

The chain carries TRBV7-2 and TRBJ2-1, with 7 bases that match TRBD2. J was trimmed by 4 bases and V by 2 bases; bases with no gene match: 8. The CDR3 covers 16 residues. In germline, CDR1 is SGHTA, CDR2 FQGNSA. CDR3 nucleotide sequence: TGTGCCAGCAGCTTAAGGGCTAGCGGCCTGTACAATGAGCAGTTCTTC. Amino acids: CASSLRASGLYNEQFF.

The V gene is TRBV27, the J gene TRBJ2-7; a weak D match, TRBD2 (6 bases). Trimming removed 0 bases at V and 2 bases at J, with 11 bases between. CDR1 MNHEY and CDR2 SMNVEV come from the germline V gene (reference sequence). This CDR3 contains 15 residues. The CDR3 region has the DNA TGTGCCAGCAGTTTATCGCTAGCGACCGCCTACGAGCAGTACTTC. Residues: CASSLSLATAYEQYF.

This sequence joins TRBV6-5 and TRBJ1-6; no reliable D call. This CDR3 is 15 amino acids long. Between the trimmed V and J ends, which lost 4 bases and 10 bases, there was a span of 17 bases. Germline values: CDR1 MNHEY, CDR2 SVGAGI. This chain's CDR3 is CASSFLDGVGSPLHF. CDR3 bases: TGTGCCAGCAGTTTTCTAGACGGGGTAGGGTCACCCCTCCACTTT.

V and J are TRBV12-5 and TRBJ2-3, with 12 bases identical to TRBD2. The CDR3 is made up of 20 amino acids. V was clipped by 2 bases and J by 3 bases; unmatched bases: 15. CDR1 and CDR2 (germline): LGHNT, FRNRAP. The CDR3 nucleotides are TGTGCTAGTGGTTTGCCCACTAGCGGGGGGTTTATCGTGGCAACAGATACGCAGTATTTT. Protein sequence: CASGLPTSGGFIVATDTQYF.